This entry lists 5 T cell receptor beta chains sequenced from one sample in a study of T cell repertoires in aging, cancer and after chemotherapy (dated by TCRdb to between 2018 and 2020). Genomic DNA extracted from peripheral blood, rather than sorted cells or RNA, was used as the source for amplification of TCR beta rearrangements. Reads for this sample came from an Illumina MiSeq. Multiplex touch-down PCR with a mixed TRB-A/B primer pool was used to amplify rearranged TRB sequences covering the V, D and J segments. The public sequencing data were trimmed at Q25 with fastp and processed into clonotypes with MiXCR by TCRdb, which kept only in-frame beta chains. Rows are combined by CDR3 protein, so each entry shows the most common genes and DNA. Present in this sample are under 5,500 distinct CDR3 sequences, about two fifths of which were seen just once. In total, the top ten clones hold roughly 7.3% of the sample.

Sequenced material: blood. The receptor set was obtained from a human donor with a blood cancer.

V usage is TRBV27 and J usage is TRBJ1-6, with 7 bases matching TRBD1. Trimming took 3 bases from V and 9 from J; bases not matched to a gene: 8. CDR3 length: 15 amino acids. From germline, CDR1 is MNHEY and CDR2 SMNVEV (reference sequence). CDR3 protein: CASSFKWDSASPLHF. Here the CDR3 DNA reads TGTGCCAGCAGTTTCAAGTGGGACAGCGCTTCACCCCTCCACTTT.

This clonotype was detected a few times. The gene calls are TRBV5-4 and TRBJ2-3, with TRBD2 matching 8 bases. Germline CDR1 reads SGHNT; CDR2 reads YYREEE (reference sequence). The CDR3 has 16 amino acids. The V gene end was trimmed by 0 bases and the J gene end by 0 bases; junction bases not matched to a gene: 3. CDR3 in DNA: TGTGCCAGCAGCTTGGCGCTAGCGGGTAGCACAGATACGCAGTATTTT. Amino acids: CASSLALAGSTDTQYF.

The chain uses TRBV6-4 and TRBJ2-7; 11 positions agree with TRBD2. Trimming took 6 bases from V and 0 from J; bases not matched to a gene: 10. This CDR3 has 17 amino acids. Germline V lookup: CDR1 MRHNA, CDR2 SNTAGT. Written as DNA, the CDR3 is TGTGCCAGCAGGTCAGGACTAGCGGGTCTCCGCTCCTACGAGCAGTACTTC. Translated, it gives CASRSGLAGLRSYEQYF.

This chain uses TRBV7-9 with TRBJ2-7; D unclear. CDR1 is SEHNR and CDR2 is FQNEAQ in the germline V gene (reference sequence). The V and J ends lost 5 bases and 2 bases respectively, with 13 bases between them. CDR3 length equals 14 residues. CDR3 DNA sequence: TGTGCCAGCAGCCCCATAGACGACGCCTACGAGCAGTACTTC. It specifies CASSPIDDAYEQYF.

The chain carries TRBV11-1 and TRBJ2-2, with D hard to call. This CDR3 comprises 12 residues. Germline lookup yields CDR1 SGHAT and CDR2 FQDESV (reference sequence). With 0 bases removed from V and 6 bases from J, the gap between germline ends came to 2 bases. The CDR3 loop is CASSLASGELFF. CDR3 sequence (DNA): TGTGCCAGCAGCTTAGCGTCCGGGGAGCTGTTTTTT.